A selection of T cell receptor beta chains follows, all from one sample in a study of CD8+ T cells in alopecia areata. Only in-frame clones appear in the TCRdb table, and some are missing; sequencing was by immunoSEQ multiplex PCR. The sample has 30,000 to 35,000 clones; 55% are singletons. Sequenced sample: NKG2D-high CD8+ T cells sorted from blood. All receptors come from a human donor with alopecia areata. Each CDR3 is given with its conserved first and last residue. Each record gives: J gene, D gene, CDR3 length, clone size, V gene, CDR3 protein, CDR3 DNA. The D gene is left open where the match is weak. The size entry is marked missing in some rows and otherwise reads once, few, many or a size class.

J: TRBJ1-2
D: TRBD1
length: 13
size: medium-sized
V: TRBV19
CDR3: CATETGEVDGYTF
DNA: TGTGCCACCGAGACAGGGGAGGTCGATGGCTACACCTTC

J: TRBJ2-1
D: .
length: 12
size: .
V: TRBV29-1
CDR3: CSVMTPPSEQFF
DNA: TGCAGCGTTATGACCCCTCCCAGTGAGCAGTTCTTC

J: TRBJ2-1
D: .
length: 16
size: .
V: TRBV29-1
CDR3: CSVEDVRESSYNEQFF
DNA: TGCAGCGTTGAAGATGTCCGGGAAAGCTCCTACAATGAGCAGTTCTTC

J: TRBJ2-7
D: .
length: 13
size: .
V: TRBV27
CDR3: CASRRGSSYEQYF
DNA: TGTGCCAGCCGCCGGGGGAGCTCCTACGAGCAGTACTTC

J: TRBJ2-3
D: TRBD2
length: 16
size: .
V: TRBV15
CDR3: CATSGLAGPSTDTQYF
DNA: TGTGCCACCAGCGGTTTAGCGGGGCCAAGCACAGATACGCAGTATTTT

J: TRBJ2-7
D: .
length: 12
size: .
V: TRBV2
CDR3: CASRGSAYEQYF
DNA: TGTGCCAGCAGGGGGTCCGCCTACGAGCAGTACTTC

J: TRBJ2-3
D: .
length: 15
size: .
V: TRBV6-5
CDR3: CASSLFGGPGDTQYF
DNA: TGTGCCAGCAGTTTATTCGGGGGGCCGGGAGATACGCAGTATTTT

J: TRBJ2-1
D: .
length: 14
size: .
V: TRBV19
CDR3: CASSIGLDDNEQFF
DNA: TGTGCCAGTAGTATAGGACTAGACGACAATGAGCAGTTCTTC

J: TRBJ2-7
D: TRBD1
length: 15
size: few
V: TRBV29-1
CDR3: CSVEEPGQGAYEQYF
DNA: TGCAGCGTTGAAGAGCCGGGACAGGGGGCCTACGAGCAGTACTTC

J: TRBJ1-1
D: .
length: 14
size: .
V: TRBV7-9
CDR3: CASSPGSVNTEAFF
DNA: TGTGCCAGCAGCCCGGGAAGCGTGAACACTGAAGCTTTCTTT

J: TRBJ2-1
D: .
length: 12
size: few
V: TRBV2
CDR3: CASSESGNEQFF
DNA: TGTGCCAGCAGTGAGTCTGGGAATGAGCAGTTCTTC

J: TRBJ2-7
D: TRBD1
length: 15
size: .
V: TRBV5-4
CDR3: CASSFGAGGAYEQYF
DNA: TGTGCCAGCAGCTTCGGGGCAGGGGGTGCCTACGAGCAGTACTTC

J: TRBJ2-7
D: .
length: 13
size: .
V: TRBV29-1
CDR3: CSVYAGIHYEQYF
DNA: TGCAGCGTCTATGCCGGGATTCACTACGAGCAGTACTTC

J: TRBJ2-7
D: .
length: 16
size: .
V: TRBV27
CDR3: CASSSTGGGSPYEQYF
DNA: TGTGCCAGCAGTTCGACTGGAGGGGGGAGCCCCTACGAGCAGTACTTC

J: TRBJ1-5
D: .
length: 14
size: .
V: TRBV7-9
CDR3: CASSSPGSNQPQHF
DNA: TGTGCCAGCAGCTCGCCTGGCAGCAATCAGCCCCAGCATTTT

J: TRBJ2-7
D: .
length: 12
size: .
V: TRBV27
CDR3: CASSPTAYEQYF
DNA: TGTGCCAGCAGTCCAACAGCTTACGAGCAGTACTTC

J: TRBJ2-7
D: TRBD1
length: 13
size: few
V: TRBV5-1
CDR3: CASGQTGGHEQYF
DNA: TGCGCCAGCGGTCAGACAGGGGGCCACGAGCAGTACTTC

J: TRBJ2-5
D: TRBD1
length: 14
size: few
V: TRBV7-9
CDR3: CASSGRDRAETQYF
DNA: TGTGCCAGCAGCGGCAGGGACAGGGCGGAGACCCAGTACTTC

J: TRBJ1-2
D: TRBD1
length: 15
size: .
V: TRBV9
CDR3: CASSPQDRQSYGYTF
DNA: TGTGCCAGCAGCCCTCAGGACAGGCAGAGCTATGGCTACACCTTC

J: TRBJ2-2
D: .
length: 14
size: .
V: TRBV5-6
CDR3: CASSWGTFTGELFF
DNA: TGTGCCAGCAGCTGGGGGACTTTTACCGGGGAGCTGTTTTTT

J: TRBJ2-7
D: .
length: 14
size: .
V: TRBV4-1
CDR3: CASSQAGVRYEQYF
DNA: TGCGCCAGCAGCCAAGCGGGGGTGAGGTACGAGCAGTACTTC

J: TRBJ2-5
D: TRBD2
length: 17
size: .
V: TRBV29-1
CDR3: CSVEGTSGGPNQETQYF
DNA: TGCAGCGTTGAAGGGACTAGCGGGGGCCCGAACCAAGAGACCCAGTACTTC

J: TRBJ2-5
D: .
length: 13
size: .
V: TRBV7-9
CDR3: CASSLDREETQYF
DNA: TGTGCCAGCAGCTTAGACAGGGAGGAGACCCAGTACTTC

J: TRBJ2-1
D: .
length: 15
size: once
V: TRBV2
CDR3: CASSEWVDSGNEQFF
DNA: TGTGCCAGCAGTGAATGGGTAGATTCGGGAAATGAGCAGTTCTTC

J: TRBJ2-7
D: TRBD2
length: 16
size: .
V: TRBV27
CDR3: CASSSSPSGPTYEQYF
DNA: TGTGCCAGCAGTTCCTCACCTAGCGGACCGACCTACGAGCAGTACTTC

J: TRBJ2-3
D: TRBD2
length: 17
size: few
V: TRBV2
CDR3: CASSPSPGLAVSNTQYF
DNA: TGTGCCAGCAGCCCCTCACCGGGGCTAGCGGTGTCGAATACGCAGTATTTT

J: TRBJ2-3
D: .
length: 14
size: .
V: TRBV21-1
CDR3: CASSKGRVPDTQYF
DNA: TGTGCCAGCAGCAAAGGCAGGGTTCCAGATACGCAGTATTTT

J: TRBJ2-7
D: .
length: 14
size: .
V: TRBV27
CDR3: CASSLSGYPYEQYF
DNA: TGTGCCAGCAGTTTATCAGGATACCCCTACGAGCAGTACTTC

J: TRBJ2-1
D: .
length: 16
size: few
V: TRBV7-2
CDR3: CASSLNGFSSYNEQFF
DNA: TGTGCCAGCAGCTTAAACGGGTTCAGCTCCTACAATGAGCAGTTCTTC

J: TRBJ2-7
D: .
length: 15
size: .
V: TRBV7-9
CDR3: CASSPKDWSSYEQYF
DNA: TGTGCCAGCAGCCCGAAGGACTGGAGCTCCTACGAGCAGTACTTC

J: TRBJ2-7
D: .
length: 13
size: .
V: TRBV9
CDR3: CASSGGGSYEQYF
DNA: TGTGCCAGCAGCGGAGGCGGTTCCTACGAGCAGTACTTC

J: TRBJ2-7
D: .
length: 14
size: .
V: TRBV27
CDR3: CASSFNRVSYEQYF
DNA: TGTGCCAGCAGTTTTAACAGGGTTTCCTACGAGCAGTACTTC

J: TRBJ2-7
D: .
length: 12
size: .
V: TRBV10-3
CDR3: CAISDGDYEQYF
DNA: TGTGCCATCAGTGATGGCGATTACGAGCAGTACTTC

J: TRBJ2-1
D: .
length: 13
size: .
V: TRBV28
CDR3: CASITGGDNEQFF
DNA: TGTGCCAGCATAACTGGGGGTGACAATGAGCAGTTCTTC

J: TRBJ2-1
D: TRBD1
length: 14
size: few
V: TRBV28
CDR3: CASSRLDRDNEQFF
DNA: TGTGCCAGCAGCCGATTAGACAGGGACAATGAGCAGTTCTTC

J: TRBJ1-6
D: .
length: 15
size: once
V: TRBV7-9
CDR3: CASSEQGRKYSPLHF
DNA: TGTGCCAGCAGCGAACAGGGAAGGAAATATTCACCCCTCCACTTT